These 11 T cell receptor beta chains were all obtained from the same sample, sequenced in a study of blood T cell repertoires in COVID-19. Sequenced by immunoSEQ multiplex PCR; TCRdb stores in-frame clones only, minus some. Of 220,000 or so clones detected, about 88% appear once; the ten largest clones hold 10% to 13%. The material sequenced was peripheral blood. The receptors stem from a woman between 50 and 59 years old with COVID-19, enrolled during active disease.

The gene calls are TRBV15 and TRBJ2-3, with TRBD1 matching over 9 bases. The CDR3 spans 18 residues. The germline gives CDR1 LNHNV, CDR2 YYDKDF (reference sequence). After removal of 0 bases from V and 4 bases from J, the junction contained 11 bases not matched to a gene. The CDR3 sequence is CATSREHFEGQGADTQYF. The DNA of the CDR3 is TGTGCCACCAGCAGAGAACACTTCGAGGGACAGGGAGCAGATACGCAGTATTTT.

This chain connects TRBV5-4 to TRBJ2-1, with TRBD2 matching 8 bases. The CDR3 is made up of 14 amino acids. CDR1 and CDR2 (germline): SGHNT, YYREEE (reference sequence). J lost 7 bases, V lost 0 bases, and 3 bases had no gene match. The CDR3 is CASSLAGLGNEQFF. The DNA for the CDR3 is TGTGCCAGCAGCTTGGCGGGACTAGGAAATGAGCAGTTCTTC.

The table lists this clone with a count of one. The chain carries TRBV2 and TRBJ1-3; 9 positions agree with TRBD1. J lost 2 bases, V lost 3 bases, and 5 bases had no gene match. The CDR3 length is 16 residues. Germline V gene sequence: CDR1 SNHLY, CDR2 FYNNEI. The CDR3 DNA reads TGTGCCAGCAGTGAGGTACAGGGGGCAACTGGAAACACCATATATTTT. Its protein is CASSEVQGATGNTIYF.

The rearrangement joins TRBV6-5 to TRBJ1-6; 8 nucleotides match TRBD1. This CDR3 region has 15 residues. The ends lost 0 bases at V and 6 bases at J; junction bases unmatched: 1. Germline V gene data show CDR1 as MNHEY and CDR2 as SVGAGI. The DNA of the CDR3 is TGTGCCAGCAGTTACTCGACAGGGGTTAATTCACCCCTCCACTTT. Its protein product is CASSYSTGVNSPLHF.

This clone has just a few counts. CDR3 sequence reads: CASSVSRGYGYTF. DNA for the CDR3: TGTGCCAGCAGTGTTAGCAGGGGATACGGCTACACCTTC. This chain connects TRBV2 to TRBJ1-2, with a possible D match to TRBD1 (6 bases). V lost 4 bases and J lost 8, with 14 bases in between. The CDR3 is 13 residues long. Germline CDR1 SNHLY, CDR2 FYNNEI.

CDR3 DNA: TGTGCCATCAGTGAGGGCGGGACTACGGGGTATGAGCAGTTCTTC. Translation: CAISEGGTTGYEQFF. This chain uses TRBV10-3 with TRBJ2-1; 7 bases agree with TRBD2. Germline CDR1 reads ENHRY; CDR2 reads SYGVKD. The CDR3 length is 15 residues. V lost 2 bases and J lost 8; bases outside the gene matches: 9.

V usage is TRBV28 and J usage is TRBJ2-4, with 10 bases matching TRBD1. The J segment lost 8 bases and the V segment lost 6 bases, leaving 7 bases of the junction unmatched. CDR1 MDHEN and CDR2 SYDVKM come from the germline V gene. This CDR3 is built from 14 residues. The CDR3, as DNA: TGTGCCAGCAGGTCCGGACAGGGGGGAGACATTCAGTACTTC. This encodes CASRSGQGGDIQYF.

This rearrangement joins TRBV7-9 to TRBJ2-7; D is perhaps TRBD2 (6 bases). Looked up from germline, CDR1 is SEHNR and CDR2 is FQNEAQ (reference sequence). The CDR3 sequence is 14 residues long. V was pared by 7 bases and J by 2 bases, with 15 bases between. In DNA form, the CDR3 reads TGTGCCAGCACCCCTCCGGGGGACCCCTACGAGCAGTACTTC. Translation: CASTPPGDPYEQYF.

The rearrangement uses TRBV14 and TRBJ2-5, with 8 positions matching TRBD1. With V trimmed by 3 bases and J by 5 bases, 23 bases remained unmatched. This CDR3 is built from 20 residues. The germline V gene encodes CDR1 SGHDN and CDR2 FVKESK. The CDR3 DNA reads TGTGCCAGCAGCCACTACGGTGGGCTGGGTGACAGGGGTGGTCGGGAGACCCAGTACTTC. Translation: CASSHYGGLGDRGGRETQYF.

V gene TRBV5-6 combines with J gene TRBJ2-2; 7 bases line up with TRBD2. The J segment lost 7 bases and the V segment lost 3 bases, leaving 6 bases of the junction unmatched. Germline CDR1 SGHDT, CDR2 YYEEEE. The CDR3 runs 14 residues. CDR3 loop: CASSWGGGSGELFF. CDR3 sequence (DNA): TGTGCCAGCAGCTGGGGCGGGGGAAGCGGGGAGCTGTTTTTT.

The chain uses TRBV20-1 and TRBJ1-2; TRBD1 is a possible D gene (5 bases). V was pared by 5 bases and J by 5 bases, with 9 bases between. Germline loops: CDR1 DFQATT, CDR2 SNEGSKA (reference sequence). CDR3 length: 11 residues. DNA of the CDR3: TGCAGTGCTGACAGCCCGTATGGCTACACCTTC. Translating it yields CSADSPYGYTF.